This is a list of T cell receptor beta chains from one sample in a study of blood T cell repertoires in COVID-19. Using immunoSEQ multiplex PCR, the repertoire was profiled, and TCRdb retains in-frame clones only, with some absent. This sample carries 90,000 to 120,000 clones, 65% to 80% of them seen once, and the ten largest clones take more than 4%. Sequenced sample: peripheral blood. The receptors stem from an older man with acute or convalescent COVID-19. Both conserved end residues are part of each CDR3. D genes are given only for firm matches. Part of the rows lack a size; the others show once, few, many or a class for expanded clones.

CDR3 protein: CAISETSGTGNTGELFF
CDR3 DNA: TGTGCCATCAGTGAGACTTCCGGGACAGGGAACACCGGGGAGCTGTTTTTT
D gene: TRBD1
clone size: .
V gene: TRBV10-3
J gene: TRBJ2-2

CDR3 protein: CASSPLSLLNTEAFF
CDR3 DNA: TGTGCCAGCAGCCCCCTTTCCCTGTTGAACACTGAAGCTTTCTTT
D gene: .
clone size: .
V gene: TRBV11-1
J gene: TRBJ1-1

CDR3 protein: CASSTLFKGASYGYTF
CDR3 DNA: TGTGCCAGTAGTACGCTTTTCAAAGGGGCAAGCTATGGCTACACCTTC
D gene: .
clone size: .
V gene: TRBV19
J gene: TRBJ1-2

CDR3 protein: CASSFSSQGQLTGELFF
CDR3 DNA: TGTGCCAGCAGCTTCTCCTCGCAGGGGCAACTCACCGGGGAGCTGTTTTTT
D gene: .
clone size: few
V gene: TRBV7-2
J gene: TRBJ2-2

CDR3 protein: CAISDNSNNSPLHF
CDR3 DNA: TGTGCCATCAGTGACAACAGTAATAATTCACCCCTCCACTTT
D gene: .
clone size: .
V gene: TRBV10-3
J gene: TRBJ1-6

CDR3 protein: CAISDPGNYGYTF
CDR3 DNA: TGTGCCATCAGTGATCCAGGCAACTATGGCTACACCTTC
D gene: .
clone size: few
V gene: TRBV10-3
J gene: TRBJ1-2

CDR3 protein: CASSQKDSFNEKLFF
CDR3 DNA: TGTGCCAGCAGCCAAAAGGACAGTTTTAATGAAAAACTGTTTTTT
D gene: .
clone size: .
V gene: TRBV14
J gene: TRBJ1-4

CDR3 protein: CASSSRGLGAADTQYF
CDR3 DNA: TGTGCCAGCAGCTCCAGGGGGCTCGGGGCTGCGGATACGCAGTATTTT
D gene: TRBD1
clone size: medium-sized
V gene: TRBV7-3
J gene: TRBJ2-3

CDR3 protein: CASSLEAGGMGPGELFF
CDR3 DNA: TGTGCCAGCAGCTTGGAAGCCGGGGGAATGGGGCCCGGGGAGCTGTTTTTT
D gene: .
clone size: few
V gene: TRBV7-6
J gene: TRBJ2-2

CDR3 protein: CASSQGQGRAPLHF
CDR3 DNA: TGTGCCAGCAGCCAAGGACAGGGGCGGGCACCCCTCCACTTT
D gene: TRBD1
clone size: .
V gene: TRBV14
J gene: TRBJ1-6

CDR3 protein: CSASGREGDTEAFF
CDR3 DNA: TGCAGTGCTAGTGGGAGAGAGGGTGACACTGAAGCTTTCTTT
D gene: .
clone size: .
V gene: TRBV20-1
J gene: TRBJ1-1

CDR3 protein: CASSQGRGKGSPLHF
CDR3 DNA: TGTGCCAGCAGTCAAGGTCGGGGTAAAGGTTCACCCCTCCACTTT
D gene: .
clone size: .
V gene: TRBV13
J gene: TRBJ1-6

CDR3 protein: CASSPPSGINTEAFF
CDR3 DNA: TGTGCCAGCAGCCCCCCCAGCGGGATCAACACTGAAGCTTTCTTT
D gene: .
clone size: few
V gene: TRBV3-1/TRBV3-2
J gene: TRBJ1-1

CDR3 protein: CAIRPGTGDDGYTF
CDR3 DNA: TGTGCCATCAGACCCGGGACAGGGGATGATGGCTACACCTTC
D gene: TRBD1
clone size: few
V gene: TRBV10-3
J gene: TRBJ1-2

CDR3 protein: CSAGTVEQFF
CDR3 DNA: TGCAGTGCCGGGACAGTCGAGCAGTTCTTC
D gene: TRBD1
clone size: .
V gene: TRBV20-1
J gene: TRBJ2-1

CDR3 protein: CSVGLSGGTYEQYF
CDR3 DNA: TGCAGCGTTGGCCTCAGCGGGGGGACCTACGAGCAGTACTTC
D gene: TRBD2
clone size: .
V gene: TRBV29-1
J gene: TRBJ2-7

CDR3 protein: CASSPRTGSTEAFF
CDR3 DNA: TGTGCCAGCAGCCCGAGGACAGGTAGCACTGAAGCTTTCTTT
D gene: TRBD1
clone size: .
V gene: TRBV7-9
J gene: TRBJ1-1